This T cell receptor beta chain was obtained from a study of beta chain features in type 1 diabetes. Overall study context: Patients shared similar age, gender and cell yields with healthy donors.

A note on this clone: What it recognizes is unknown.

The CDR3 contains 12 residues. Germline CDR1 reads KGHSH; CDR2 reads LQKENI. Trimming shortened V by 3 bases and J by 7 bases, and 9 bases separated the two germline ends. The isolated RNA, all of it, was reverse transcribed, so expressed TCRB transcripts were what got sequenced. Deep immunoSEQ sequencing covered naive, central memory and regulatory T cell samples. Profiled with immunoSEQ multiplex PCR; TCRdb holds only in-frame clones, not every one. The sample lists fewer than 650,000 clones, 15% to 19% occurring once. Study observations and caveats: Still unanswered here is whether HLA type influences TCRB rearrangement. The study found moderately but significantly shorter TCRB CDR3s in all four CD4+ subsets of Type 1 diabetes patients.

The specimen sequenced was naive CD4+ T cells from blood. The rearrangement links TRBV18 to TRBJ1-2; D gene ambiguous. The receptor was isolated from a man aged 18 to 29 in good health. CDR3 loop: CASSPQRPGYTF. CDR3 sequence (DNA): TGTGCCAGCTCACCCCAACGTCCTGGCTACACCTTC. The full variable domain, in which reference TRBV18 and TRBJ1-2 provide the parts outside the CDR3, is NAGVMQNPRHLVRRRGQEARLRCSPMKGHSHVYWYRQLPEEGLKFMVYLQKENIIDESGMPKERFSAEFPKEGPSILRIQQVVRGDSAAYFCASSPQRPGYTFGSGTRLTVV.